This entry lists 20 T cell receptor beta chains sequenced from one sample in a study of cytomegalovirus exposure and HLA in healthy donors. Primers for the PCR totalled 60 Vbeta and 13 Jbeta. Some clones are missing from TCRdb's copy, which holds only in-frame ones; the method was immunoSEQ multiplex PCR. The sample includes approximately 47,000 clones. The sample consisted of PBMCs. These receptors were obtained from a male donor in good health and CMV-seronegative.

In nucleotides, the CDR3 is TGTGCCAGCAGCTTCCGGAGCTCCTACGAGCAGTACTTC. As protein: CASSFRSSYEQYF. The rearrangement links TRBV7-2 to TRBJ2-7, with no clear D. Trimming cost V 3 bases and J 0 bases, with 6 bases left between them. This CDR3 comprises 13 residues. Germline assignment: CDR1 SGHTA and CDR2 FQGNSA.

This sequence joins TRBV4-1 and TRBJ2-7; 10 bases agree with TRBD1. The CDR3 runs 17 residues. CDR1 and CDR2 from the germline V gene are MGHRA and YSYEKL. Germline trimming cut 1 base from V and 2 bases from J; bases unmatched to any gene: 8. The CDR3 sequence is CASSQAPGTGEAYEQYF. As DNA, the CDR3 is TGCGCCAGCAGCCAAGCTCCCGGGACAGGGGAAGCCTACGAGCAGTACTTC.

The chain recombines TRBV6-5 with TRBJ1-1; D possibly corresponds to TRBD1 (5 bases). Germline V lookup: CDR1 MNHEY, CDR2 SVGAGI. The CDR3 contains 14 residues. V was trimmed by 2 bases and J by 1 base, leaving 8 bases between them. CDR3 bases: TGTGCCAGCAGTTACGGGAGGGGGAACACTGAAGCTTTCTTT. It translates to CASSYGRGNTEAFF.

This chain joins TRBV19 and TRBJ1-4, with no clear D. There are 13 residues in the CDR3. Trimming removed 5 bases at V and 7 bases at J, with 11 bases between. The V gene's germline CDR1 is LNHDA and CDR2 SQIVND (reference sequence). The CDR3 nucleotides are TGTGCCAGTAGTGCCTCACAGCTTGAAAAACTGTTTTTT. Encoded protein: CASSASQLEKLFF.

The V call is TRBV27, the J call TRBJ1-6; 10 bases agree with TRBD1. Losses at the gene ends were 5 bases for V and 7 bases for J; bases not matched to a gene: 2. In germline, CDR1 is MNHEY, CDR2 SMNVEV (reference sequence). The CDR3 is 14 amino acids. CDR3 residues: CASSRGQGNSPLHF. The CDR3 DNA sequence: TGTGCCAGCAGTCGGGGACAGGGGAATTCACCCCTCCACTTT.

Concerning this clone itself: Within the sample, other DNA sequences also encode this same CDR3. V is TRBV27 and J is TRBJ2-7; TRBD1 might be the D (6 bases). The CDR3 has 12 amino acids. From germline, CDR1 is MNHEY and CDR2 SMNVEV (reference sequence). V was cut by 5 bases and J by 1 base, with 6 bases left in between. In DNA, the CDR3 is TGTGCCAGCAGTACAGGGTCCTACGAGCAGTACTTC. Translating gives CASSTGSYEQYF.

The V gene is TRBV5-6, the J gene TRBJ1-2; 9 nucleotides match TRBD1. Per germline, CDR1 SGHDT and CDR2 YYEEEE. This CDR3 is built from 16 residues. V dropped 2 bases and J dropped 0; count of bases not matched to a gene: 5. CDR3 sequence reads: CASSFNRGLTNYGYTF. The CDR3 nucleotides read TGTGCCAGCAGCTTCAACAGGGGGCTCACTAACTATGGCTACACCTTC.

The V call is TRBV18, the J call TRBJ2-7; perhaps TRBD2 as D (6 bases). The ends were cut back, 3 bases at V and 9 bases at J, with 15 bases in the middle. The germline V gene has CDR1 KGHSH and CDR2 LQKENI. The CDR3 sequence is 13 residues long. CDR3 loop: CASSPPSERAQYF. The CDR3 region has the DNA TGTGCCAGCTCACCTCCTAGCGAAAGAGCGCAGTACTTC. Full variable domain (remainder filled in from reference TRBV18 and TRBJ2-7): NAGVMQNPRHLVRRRGQEARLRCSPMKGHSHVYWYRQLPEEGLKFMVYLQKENIIDESGMPKERFSAEFPKEGPSILRIQQVVRGDSAAYFCASSPPSERAQYFGPGTRLTVT.

This chain connects TRBV7-3 to TRBJ2-2; TRBD1 agrees at 7 bases. With V trimmed by 2 bases and J by 3 bases, 3 bases remained unmatched. The germline V gene has CDR1 SGHTA and CDR2 FQGTGA. The CDR3 has 15 residues. This CDR3 reads CASSLATGYTGELFF. DNA of the CDR3: TGTGCCAGCAGCTTAGCGACAGGGTACACCGGGGAGCTGTTTTTT.

The J gene is TRBJ2-3, the V gene TRBV30; TRBD2 agrees at 12 bases. J lost 1 base, V lost 5 bases, and 7 bases had no gene match. Germline assignment: CDR1 GTSNPN and CDR2 SVGIG (reference sequence). The length of the CDR3 is 16 residues. The CDR3 bases are TGTGCCTGGGCGACAGGGACTAGCGGGCGCACAGATACGCAGTATTTT. Its protein is CAWATGTSGRTDTQYF.

The chain links TRBV19 to TRBJ1-1; D gene uncertain. V was trimmed by 5 bases and J by 3 bases, leaving 10 bases between them. The CDR3 has 13 amino acids. Germline V lookup: CDR1 LNHDA, CDR2 SQIVND (reference sequence). CDR3 sequence (DNA): TGTGCCAGTAGTTCGCACGGTTACACTGAAGCTTTCTTT. This sequence encodes CASSSHGYTEAFF.

The J gene is TRBJ1-5, the V gene TRBV19; tentatively, D is TRBD1 (6 bases). V lost 0 bases, J lost 5 bases, and 17 bases lay in between. The CDR3 has 17 residues. CDR1 is LNHDA, CDR2 SQIVND, per germline (reference sequence). The CDR3 spells CASSIDPTGKGDQPQHF. The DNA of the CDR3 is TGTGCCAGTAGTATAGACCCAACAGGGAAAGGCGATCAGCCCCAGCATTTT.

V is TRBV6-6 and J is TRBJ2-7, with D tentatively TRBD1 (6 bases). The V gene's germline CDR1 is MNHNY and CDR2 SVGAGI (reference sequence). V was pared by 2 bases and J by 1 base, with 12 bases between. The CDR3 length is 15 residues. CDR3 residues: CASSYPIGQSYEQYF. The CDR3 DNA reads TGTGCCAGCAGTTACCCTATTGGACAGTCCTACGAGCAGTACTTC.

V gene TRBV13 combines with J gene TRBJ2-7, with TRBD2 identical over 9 bases. Germline V gene lookup returns CDR1 PRHDT and CDR2 FYEKMQ (reference sequence). Trimming took 4 bases from V and 5 from J; bases not matched to a gene: 6. The CDR3 contains 14 residues. The CDR3: CASSSRLAAHEQYF. DNA of the CDR3: TGTGCCAGCAGCTCCCGACTAGCGGCCCACGAGCAGTACTTC.

The chain links TRBV6-1 to TRBJ1-6; D is ambiguous. V lost 4 bases and J lost 7, with 17 bases in between. The CDR3 spans 16 residues. Per the germline V gene, CDR1 is MNHNS and CDR2 is SASEGT. For the CDR3, the DNA is TGTGCCAGCAGTGTGTTCGTGGCGGAAAGCAATTCACCCCTCCACTTT. It specifies CASSVFVAESNSPLHF.

V and J are TRBV5-4 and TRBJ2-3, with D perhaps matching TRBD2 (5 bases). This CDR3 is 14 amino acids long. V lost 4 bases, J lost 0 bases, and 9 bases lay in between. Per germline, CDR1 SGHNT and CDR2 YYREEE (reference sequence). The CDR3 DNA reads as TGTGCCAGCAGCCCCGCGGGTAGCACAGATACGCAGTATTTT. Translated: CASSPAGSTDTQYF.

The V and J genes are TRBV6-1 and TRBJ2-7, with D unresolved. The V gene's germline CDR1 is MNHNS and CDR2 SASEGT. V was pared by 9 bases and J by 4 bases, with 10 bases between. The CDR3 runs to 11 residues. The CDR3 DNA follows: TGTGCCAGTCGGGTTCCGTACGAGCAGTACTTC. Residues: CASRVPYEQYF.

The V gene is TRBV4-1, the J gene TRBJ1-1; D remains ambiguous. The germline gives CDR1 MGHRA, CDR2 YSYEKL. Trimming took off 2 bases at V and 4 bases at J, with 14 bases between the two ends. This CDR3 comprises 15 residues. This CDR3 is CASSQTLSRSTEAFF. Written as DNA, the CDR3 is TGCGCCAGCAGCCAAACCCTGTCCCGGAGCACTGAAGCTTTCTTT.

The genes are TRBV6-6 and TRBJ1-3; 9 bases agree with TRBD1. CDR3 length equals 16 residues. CDR1 is MNHNY and CDR2 is SVGAGI in the germline V gene (reference sequence). The J segment lost 0 bases and the V segment lost 4 bases, leaving 4 bases of the junction unmatched. The CDR3 DNA reads as TGTGCCAGCAGTTCCGGGACAGGGTACTCTGGAAACACCATATATTTT. This gives the protein CASSSGTGYSGNTIYF.

The chain carries TRBV30 and TRBJ2-7, with D perhaps matching TRBD1 (5 bases). Trimming left V 2 bases short and J 5 bases short, with 13 bases between. Germline loops: CDR1 GTSNPN, CDR2 SVGIG (reference sequence). CDR3 length: 13 amino acids. The CDR3 DNA is TGTGCCTGGAGTCCGGGCAGGGTCAACGAGCAGTACTTC. Residues: CAWSPGRVNEQYF.